The 12 T cell receptor beta chains below all came from one sample that was sequenced in a study. Tregs were sorted as CD4+CD25+CD127-/low cells. MiXCR, applied by TCRdb to the 5' RACE reads, yields one record per CDR3 protein. The table records some 40,000 distinct CDR3 sequences, approximately 23% of them present only once. Sequenced input: Tregs sorted from a lymph node. All receptors derive from a female donor with breast cancer.

About this clonotype: Just one base apart from a much larger clone, this may be a read error. The J gene is TRBJ2-3, the V gene TRBV12-3 or TRBV12-4; perhaps TRBD2 as D (6 bases). CDR3 size: 14 residues. Trimming shortened V by 10 bases and J by 5 bases, and 19 bases separated the two germline ends. The CDR3, as DNA: TGTGCCAACCAAAGGGGCAGGAGGGTAGATACGCAGTATTTT. Its translation: CANQRGRRVDTQYF.

This clonotype was observed a few times. The chain combines TRBV28 with TRBJ2-5; TRBD2 might be the D (6 bases). V was trimmed by 4 bases and J by 4 bases, leaving 25 bases between them. The CDR3 spans 18 residues. Germline V gives CDR1 MDHEN, CDR2 SYDVKM. CDR3 residues: CASSSSHLGAGRGETQYF. The CDR3, as DNA: TGTGCCAGCAGTTCCTCACATTTGGGCGCGGGAAGGGGAGAGACCCAGTACTTC.

This clonotype was seen at least ten times. The genes are TRBV5-6 and TRBJ2-2; tentatively, D is TRBD1 (6 bases). Trimming took 2 bases from V and 1 from J, leaving 12 bases between them. Germline V gene lookup returns CDR1 SGHDT and CDR2 YYEEEE. This CDR3 comprises 16 residues. CDR3 sequence: CASSLLGQRNTGELFF. The CDR3 DNA reads as TGTGCCAGCAGCTTACTAGGACAGAGGAACACCGGGGAGCTGTTTTTT.

Comment on this clonotype: An end of the junction differs from the germline gene, which may be a read error. The V call is TRBV4-1, the J call TRBJ1-1, with a weak D call TRBD1 (5 bases). Looked up from germline, CDR1 is MGHRA and CDR2 is YSYEKL. CDR3 length: 14 residues. This CDR3 reads CVSSQEQDNTEAFF. DNA for the CDR3: TGCGTCAGCAGCCAAGAACAGGATAACACTGAAGCTTTCTTT.

The rearrangement joins TRBV15 to TRBJ2-5; no definite D call. CDR3 length: 11 residues. The germline V gene has CDR1 LNHNV and CDR2 YYDKDF (reference sequence). With 5 bases removed from V and 14 bases from J, the gap between germline ends came to 15 bases. Written as DNA, the CDR3 is TGTGCCACCAGCTCCAATCGCGCCCTTTACTTC. Protein sequence: CATSSNRALYF.

This clonotype was observed at least ten times. The chain carries TRBV5-1 and TRBJ1-1; the D is unclear. CDR1 is SGHRS and CDR2 is YFSETQ in the germline V gene. V dropped 3 bases and J dropped 0 bases, with 12 bases sitting between them. The CDR3 is made up of 15 amino acids. CDR3 nucleotides: TGCGCCAGCAGCTCAGATCCCCAAATGAACACTGAAGCTTTCTTT. Protein product: CASSSDPQMNTEAFF.

This clonotype was counted between two and nine times. This chain joins TRBV29-1 and TRBJ2-3, with 8 bases that match TRBD2. V shed 8 bases, J shed 2 bases, and the junction held 12 bases outside the gene matches. Germline CDR1 SQVTM, CDR2 ANQGSEA. The CDR3 loop spans 15 amino acids. As DNA, the CDR3 is TGCAGCTCAACTGGGGTAGCGGGAAACACAGATACGCAGTATTTT. Residues: CSSTGVAGNTDTQYF.

V usage is TRBV7-8 and J usage is TRBJ1-2; TRBD1 matches 8 bases. Germline V gene lookup returns CDR1 SGHVS and CDR2 FQNEAQ. Trimming at V came to 0 bases and at J to 3 bases, leaving 3 bases not matched to a gene. CDR3 length: 15 amino acids. For the CDR3, the DNA is TGTGCCAGCAGCTTAGCGGGGACAGGAGACTATGGCTACACCTTC. This encodes CASSLAGTGDYGYTF. The full variable domain, rest sourced from reference TRBV7-8 and TRBJ1-2, is GAGVSQSPRYKVAKRGQDVALRCDPISGHVSLFWYQQALGQGPEFLTYFQNEAQLDKSGLPSDRFFAERPEGSVSTLKIQRTQQEDSAVYLCASSLAGTGDYGYTFGSGTRLTVV.

This clonotype showed up many times. DNA for the CDR3: TGCGCCAGCAGCTTGGCCTCGGGGAATGAGCAGTTCTTC. The encoded protein is CASSLASGNEQFF. The chain recombines TRBV5-1 with TRBJ2-1; tentative D call: TRBD2 (5 bases). The V and J ends lost 0 bases and 7 bases respectively, with 8 bases between them. The CDR3 is made up of 13 amino acids. Germline assignment: CDR1 SGHRS and CDR2 YFSETQ.

This clonotype has ten or more counts. This rearrangement joins TRBV7-2 to TRBJ2-7; TRBD2 might be the D (5 bases). This CDR3 region has 14 residues. Deletions cut 3 bases from V and 0 bases from J, with 9 bases between. Germline-derived CDR1 and CDR2 are SGHTA and FQGNSA. CDR3 nucleotides: TGTGCCAGCAGCTTTAGGGAGTTCTCCTACGAGCAGTACTTC. Its translation is CASSFREFSYEQYF. The whole variable domain, remainder taken from reference TRBV7-2 and TRBJ2-7, is GAGVSQSPSNKVTEKGKDVELRCDPISGHTALYWYRQSLGQGLEFLIYFQGNSAPDKSGLPSDRFSAERTGGSVSTLTIQRTQQEDSAVYLCASSFREFSYEQYFGPGTRLTVT.

The chain is built from TRBV12-3 or TRBV12-4 and TRBJ2-1; D not resolved. This CDR3 contains 11 residues. V was pared by 3 bases and J by 6 bases, with 3 bases between. CDR3 loop: CASSLTNEQFF. DNA for the CDR3: TGTGCCAGCAGTTTGACCAATGAGCAGTTCTTC.

This clonotype was recorded at least ten times. The genes are TRBV4-1 and TRBJ2-2; 12 positions match TRBD2. The V gene end was trimmed by 0 bases and the J gene end by 4 bases; junction bases not matched to a gene: 12. The CDR3 is 20 residues long. Looked up from germline, CDR1 is MGHRA and CDR2 is YSYEKL. Written as DNA, the CDR3 is TGCGCCAGCAGCCAAGACCAGGCTAGCGGGAGGGCCAGGAGCACCGGGGAGCTGTTTTTT. Encoded protein: CASSQDQASGRARSTGELFF.